This T cell receptor beta chain is drawn from a study of early T cells in non-severe SARS-CoV-2 infection. Overall study: Unpaired chains resulted from sequencing bulk RNA of unsorted whole blood.

Individual cDNA molecules received unique molecular identifiers. TCRdb re-called the 5' RACE reads with MiXCR, one entry per CDR3 protein. The sample records fewer than 110,000 distinct CDR3 sequences, 11% being singletons. At least ten counts were recorded for this clonotype. The TCR comes from an adult who was a healthcare worker with PCR-confirmed SARS-CoV-2 infection or an uninfected control (not recorded which). What was sequenced was whole blood.

The CDR3 DNA reads as TGTGCCAGCAGTTACGTTGGTGAGCAGTTCTTC. Protein sequence: CASSYVGEQFF. V usage is TRBV6-5 and J usage is TRBJ2-1; no firm D call. This CDR3 contains 11 residues. Germline CDR1 reads MNHEY; CDR2 reads SVGAGI. V lost 2 bases and J lost 9, with 5 bases in between.